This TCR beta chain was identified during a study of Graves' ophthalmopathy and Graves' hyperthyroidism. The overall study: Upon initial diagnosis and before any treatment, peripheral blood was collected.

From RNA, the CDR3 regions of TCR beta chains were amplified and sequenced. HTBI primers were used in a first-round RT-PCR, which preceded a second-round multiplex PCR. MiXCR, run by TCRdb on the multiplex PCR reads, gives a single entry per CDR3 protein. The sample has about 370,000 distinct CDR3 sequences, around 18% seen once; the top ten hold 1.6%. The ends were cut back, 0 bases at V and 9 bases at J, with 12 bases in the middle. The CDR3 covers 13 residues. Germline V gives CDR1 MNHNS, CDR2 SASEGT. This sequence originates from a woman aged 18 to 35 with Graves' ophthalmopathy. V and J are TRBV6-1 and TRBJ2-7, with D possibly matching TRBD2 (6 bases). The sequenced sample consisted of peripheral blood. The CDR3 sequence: CASSEAEGVVQYF. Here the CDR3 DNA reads TGTGCCAGCAGTGAAGCGGAGGGTGTCGTGCAGTACTTC.